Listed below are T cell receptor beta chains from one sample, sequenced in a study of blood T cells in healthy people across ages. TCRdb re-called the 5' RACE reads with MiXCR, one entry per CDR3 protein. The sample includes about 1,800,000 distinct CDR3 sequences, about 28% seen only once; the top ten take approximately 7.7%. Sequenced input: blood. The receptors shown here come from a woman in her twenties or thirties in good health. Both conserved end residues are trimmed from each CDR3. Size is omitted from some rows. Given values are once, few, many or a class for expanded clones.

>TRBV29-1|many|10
SRQGKLYGYT
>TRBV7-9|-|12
ASSLVSGGTEAF
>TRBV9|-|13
ASSEASGSMETQY
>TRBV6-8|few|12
ASSNCSLGYEQY
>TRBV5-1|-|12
ASSLNRENYEQY
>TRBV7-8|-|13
ASSSRQGGTGTQY
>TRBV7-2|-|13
ASSRSAGAEETQD
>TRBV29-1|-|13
SVGGEKRVSETQY
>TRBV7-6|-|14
ASSARAGGSTDTQY
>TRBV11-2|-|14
ASSRAGGQGKNIQY
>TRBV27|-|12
ASSLGLTGAEQF
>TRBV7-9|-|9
AGTGNYGYT
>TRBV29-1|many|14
SVGGPGIASYNEQF
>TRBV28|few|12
ASNLGSGANVLT
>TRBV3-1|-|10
ASSHGRQPAF
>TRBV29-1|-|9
SVVKAGMQF
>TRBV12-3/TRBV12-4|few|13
ASSPRVTGGQPQH
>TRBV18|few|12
ASSATATGYEQY
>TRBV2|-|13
ASSLTSGIYNEQF
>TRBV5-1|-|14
ASSGGLAGFSYEQY
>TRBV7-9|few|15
ASSPDLWTGGFYEQY
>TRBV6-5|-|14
ASSYLTDPSTDTQY
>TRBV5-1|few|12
ASSLETAPDTQY
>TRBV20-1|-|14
SARETAGQGADGYT
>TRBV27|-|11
ASSGGVDRRRH
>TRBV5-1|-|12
ASRGTVSNEKLF
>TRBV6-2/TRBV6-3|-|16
ASRPRTAWRNRAYEQF
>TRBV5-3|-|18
ARSLGTADHSHIAKNIQY
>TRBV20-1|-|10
SARDWTEEQF
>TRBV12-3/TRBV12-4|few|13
ASSRDRGRYETQY
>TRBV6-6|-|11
AISAGRDDEQY
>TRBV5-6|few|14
ASSLVASVYQETQY